Listed below are T cell receptor beta chains from one sample, sequenced in a study of blood T cell repertoires in COVID-19. Sequenced by immunoSEQ multiplex PCR; TCRdb stores in-frame clones only, minus some. This table holds roughly 290,000 clones, 80% to 90% found once. The source material was PBMCs or T cells enriched from blood (not recorded which). The receptors were sampled from a woman in her twenties or thirties who had recovered from COVID-19. Each CDR3 is given with its conserved first and last residue. D genes are given only for firm matches. Some rows have no size entry. The others give once, few or many, or a class for an expanded clone.

d_gene,len,j_gene,v_gene,abundance,CDR3nt,CDR3aa
NA,16,TRBJ1-5,TRBV2,NA,TGTGCCAGCAGTGTCGGGACTTCCCGAGGCAATCAGCCCCAGCATTTT,CASSVGTSRGNQPQHF
NA,13,TRBJ1-3,TRBV6-5,NA,TGTGCCAGCAGCGGGGGGCCTGGAAACACCATATATTTT,CASSGGPGNTIYF
TRBD1,14,TRBJ1-2,TRBV7-2,NA,TGTGCCAGCAGGTCTACAGGGGGCGCGGGGGGCTACACCTTC,CASRSTGGAGGYTF
TRBD2,16,TRBJ2-1,TRBV5-4,NA,TGTGCCAGCAGCTCGGGGGGGACCCCCTCTTACAATGAGCAGTTCTTC,CASSSGGTPSYNEQFF
TRBD2,15,TRBJ2-7,TRBV3-1/TRBV3-2,NA,TGTGCCAGCAGCCTAACTAGCGGGGGACCCTACGAGCAGTACTTC,CASSLTSGGPYEQYF
TRBD1,15,TRBJ1-1,TRBV10-1,NA,TGCGCCAGCAGTGAGGCGGACAGGACAGACACTGAAGCTTTCTTT,CASSEADRTDTEAFF
NA,12,TRBJ2-3,TRBV29-1,NA,TGCAGCGTTAGAGACGGGTCAGATACGCAGTATTTT,CSVRDGSDTQYF
NA,13,TRBJ1-2,TRBV10-1,NA,TGCGCCAGCAGTCCGGACAGCGCCAATGGCTACACCTTC,CASSPDSANGYTF
NA,13,TRBJ2-7,TRBV24-1,NA,TGTGCCACCAGTGCCGAACACTCCTACGAGCAGTACTTC,CATSAEHSYEQYF
NA,14,TRBJ1-2,TRBV19,NA,TGTGCCAGTACCCGGCTTGCGATTCGAGGCGGCTACACCTTC,CASTRLAIRGGYTF
NA,13,TRBJ1-4,TRBV30,NA,TGTGCCTGGAGTAAAGGGGTTAATGAAAAACTGTTTTTT,CAWSKGVNEKLFF
NA,15,TRBJ1-2,TRBV19,NA,TGTGCCAGTAGTGGATTCCGGAGGATCATAGATGGCTACACCTTC,CASSGFRRIIDGYTF
TRBD2,15,TRBJ2-1,TRBV27,NA,TGTGCCAGCAGTTCTTCCGGGAGGTTTAACAATGAGCAGTTCTTC,CASSSSGRFNNEQFF
NA,12,TRBJ1-2,TRBV12-3/TRBV12-4,NA,TGTGCCAGCAGTTTTGCGGGGGATGGCTACACCTTC,CASSFAGDGYTF
NA,16,TRBJ2-2,TRBV28,NA,TGTGCCAGCAGTACCCAGGGGGGCAGGGGGACCGGGGAGCTGTTTTTT,CASSTQGGRGTGELFF
NA,16,TRBJ2-7,TRBV19,NA,TGTGCCAGTAGTAAAGAAACTCTATCTGACTCCTACGAGCAGTACTTC,CASSKETLSDSYEQYF
NA,14,TRBJ2-2,TRBV28,NA,TGTGCCATCCACGCCGGGAAGAACACCGGGGAGCTGTTTTTT,CAIHAGKNTGELFF
NA,19,TRBJ2-6,TRBV13,NA,TGTGCCAGCAGCTTATCAGCAGGACACCCTTTCTCTGGGGCCAACGTCCTGACTTTC,CASSLSAGHPFSGANVLTF
TRBD2,17,TRBJ2-1,TRBV7-8,NA,TGTGCCAGCAGCTTAGTAGCGGGCACGAGCTCCTACAATGAGCAGTTCTTC,CASSLVAGTSSYNEQFF
NA,15,TRBJ2-7,TRBV6-5,few,TGTGCCAGCAAAAAGGGGCTACCTACCTCCTACGAGCAGTACTTC,CASKKGLPTSYEQYF
TRBD1,14,TRBJ2-5,TRBV19,NA,TGTGCCAGTACTCCGAGGGGGCGCGGAGAGACCCAGTACTTC,CASTPRGRGETQYF
TRBD1,16,TRBJ2-7,TRBV30,NA,TGTGCCTGGAGTCCGTGGGGGACAGCGAGGGGCTACGAGCAGTACTTC,CAWSPWGTARGYEQYF
TRBD2,13,TRBJ2-2,TRBV28,NA,TGTGCCAGCAGGATAGCGGGGGCCGGGGAGCTGTTTTTT,CASRIAGAGELFF
TRBD2,17,TRBJ2-3,TRBV7-2,NA,TGTGCCAGCAGCATAACTTTAGCGGGACCCAGCACAGATACGCAGTATTTT,CASSITLAGPSTDTQYF
NA,12,TRBJ2-3,TRBV3-1/TRBV3-2,NA,TGTGCCAGCAGCCAAGATAGAGATACGCAGTATTTT,CASSQDRDTQYF
TRBD1,19,TRBJ1-3,TRBV9,NA,TGTGCCAGCAGCACCCCGACAGGGGAGACAATTCCCTCTGGAAACACCATATATTTT,CASSTPTGETIPSGNTIYF
NA,13,TRBJ1-2,TRBV28,few,TGTGCCAGCAGTTGGACAGTGAGGTATGGCTACACCTTC,CASSWTVRYGYTF
NA,14,TRBJ1-1,TRBV11-2,NA,TGTGCCAGCACCCAGGCCCAGTTGAACACTGAAGCTTTCTTT,CASTQAQLNTEAFF
TRBD1,16,TRBJ1-4,TRBV5-1,NA,TGCGCCAGCAGCCCTAGTCCGGGACAGCTTAATGAAAAACTGTTTTTT,CASSPSPGQLNEKLFF
TRBD2,16,TRBJ2-1,TRBV7-3,many,TGTGCCAGCAGCCCGGGACTAGCGGTGTCCTACAATGAGCAGTTCTTC,CASSPGLAVSYNEQFF
TRBD1,15,TRBJ1-6,TRBV7-9,few,TGTGCCAGCAGCTTAGGTTTGGGACAGGAATCACCCCTCCACTTT,CASSLGLGQESPLHF
TRBD1,15,TRBJ2-6,TRBV27,NA,TGTGCCAGCCATACGGACAGGGCAGGGGCCAACGTCCTGACTTTC,CASHTDRAGANVLTF
TRBD1,14,TRBJ1-2,TRBV30,NA,TGTGCCTGGAGTCCGACGGACAGGGAGAGAGGCTACACCTTC,CAWSPTDRERGYTF
NA,13,TRBJ1-4,TRBV9,NA,TGTGCCAGCAACGCCGGAGGGGATGAAAAACTGTTTTTT,CASNAGGDEKLFF
TRBD2,16,TRBJ2-1,TRBV5-1,NA,TGCGCCAGCAGCCCCGGAGGGCTAGCGGGGGACAATGAGCAGTTCTTC,CASSPGGLAGDNEQFF
NA,16,TRBJ2-7,TRBV18,NA,TGTGCCAGCTCACCCCGCCCTGGCGAGACAGGCTACGAGCAGTACTTC,CASSPRPGETGYEQYF
TRBD2,16,TRBJ2-5,TRBV28,NA,TGTGCCAGCAGTTCAAACCCATCAGCGGGAGGAGAGACCCAGTACTTC,CASSSNPSAGGETQYF
NA,16,TRBJ1-3,TRBV7-6,NA,TGTGCCAGCAGCTTAGAAGCGGGGAGCTCTGGAAACACCATATATTTT,CASSLEAGSSGNTIYF
NA,11,TRBJ2-2,TRBV6-6,once,TGTGCCAGCCAGGGTCCCGGGGAGCTGTTTTTT,CASQGPGELFF
TRBD1,16,TRBJ2-7,TRBV6-5,NA,TGTGCCAGCAGTTACTCGGTCGGGACAGGGAGGGACGAGCAGTACTTC,CASSYSVGTGRDEQYF
NA,15,TRBJ2-1,TRBV6-5,NA,TGTGCCAGCAGTCGGACCAGGGCTTCTGGCAATGAGCAGTTCTTC,CASSRTRASGNEQFF
NA,15,TRBJ1-6,TRBV14,NA,TGTGCCAGCAGCCAAGTAATAGGGAGTGGATCACCCCTCCACTTT,CASSQVIGSGSPLHF
TRBD2,17,TRBJ2-5,TRBV3-1/TRBV3-2,NA,TGTGCCAGCAGCCACGGCGGGCTAGCGGGTCCCTTTTCGACCCAGTACTTC,CASSHGGLAGPFSTQYF
NA,15,TRBJ1-1,TRBV19,NA,TGTGCCAGTAGTCCTCTCCCAGGGTCCGGCACTGAAGCTTTCTTT,CASSPLPGSGTEAFF
NA,13,TRBJ2-2,TRBV7-9,NA,TGTGCCAGCAGCTTAACAGTCCCCGGGGAGCTGTTTTTT,CASSLTVPGELFF